This TCR beta chain emerged from a study of shared clonotypes between healthy human individuals (dated by TCRdb to 2020 to 2022). For the wider study: The cohort included three men and a couple of women between 18 and 49 years of age. Libraries were prepared and TCR repertoires were sequenced by different laboratories using diverse techniques, in order to increase sequencing depth and limit assay-specific biases. Leukapheresis yielded between about 0.8 and 9.5 billion PBMCs per donor. Blood TCR repertoires of roughly 5 healthy adults were deeply sequenced to estimate repertoire size and the extent of clonotype sharing between individuals. For each donor, CD4 naive and CD4 memory were each given three plates, CD8 naive was given two plates, and CD8 memory was given one plate. Broad study findings and their caveats: Sharing across several donors was observed for about 5% of naive CD4, over 3% of naive CD8, 2.3% of memory CD4, and about 0.4% of memory CD8 clonotypes. Based on pairwise subsampling, the degree of clonotype sharing among donors was expected to be affected by sequencing depth. Incomplete sequencing was indicated by rarefaction of sorted-subset datasets, despite the large sequencing depth. Sampling was restricted to blood, and TCR repertoires in tissues likely differ from the TCR repertoires found in blood. Naive subsets generally had larger estimated clonotype richness than memory subsets did. Because the study included only a small number of donors, the genetic and exposure-history diversity represented was limited. Compared with non-shared clonotypes, the clonotypes found in all four sorted-subset donors had higher generation probabilities.

Healthy HIV-negative adults with no recently reported acute infections or vaccinations were included as donors. All donors were Caucasian adults living in Nashville, Tennessee, USA. Magnetic negative selection was used to enrich CD4+ T cells, after which naive cells were positively selected on CD45RA and the negative fraction became the memory subset. Blood was obtained by leukapheresis, after which PBMCs were separated by Ficoll-Histopaque density gradient centrifugation and cryopreserved in liquid nitrogen vapor phase. Analytical flow cytometry was used to check the purity and quantity of every magnetically sorted T cell population. Each sorted fraction had its genomic DNA isolated and then quantified by UV absorbance on a Nanodrop 2000c. Using the deep immunoSEQ assay, TCR CDR3 regions were amplified from genomic DNA by multiplex PCR. Genomic DNA extracted from each cell subset was distributed evenly over all wells of several immunoSEQ 96-well plates, and each plate served as one replicate. For sorted subsets, 150 to 200 ng genomic DNA, equal to about 30,000 T cell genomes, was loaded into each replicate PCR. The purified libraries were quantified using a Qubit 3.0 fluorometer, sized with a Bioanalyzer 2100, and then quantified again using the KAPA Library Quantification kit. Each immunoSEQ 96-well plate was sequenced on its own single-read 150-cycle Illumina NextSeq 550 flow cell. Per the authors' processing: Because only junctional sequences without quality scores were contained in the immunoSEQ output, filtering matching that applied to full-length reads could not be performed. To assign V/J genes and CDR3, sequences were annotated using PyIR, a Python wrapper for IgBLAST v1.9, with IMGT germline references. Reads were filtered out if the reads had weak V/J assignments (E-value above 1e-6), no CDR3, stop codons, out-of-frame junctions, or ambiguous translated residues. V3J clonotypes were defined by identical inferred V gene, J gene, and CDR3 amino acid sequence. The percentage overlap between two repertoires was calculated by dividing the number of shared unique clonotypes by the size of the smaller repertoire. Three approaches were used to assess repertoire richness: RTK rarefaction, the Chao1 estimator, and Recon v2.1 estimates of unobserved clonotypes. Generation probabilities were computed with OLGA for all TCRbeta clonotypes obtained by the gDNA method from a handful of donors. TCRdb stores this immuneACCESS table with in-frame sequences only. Part of the clones is absent; in the studies checked, under half of the shortfall reflects unresolved V genes, and no reason is known for the rest. Clonal size and the V and J genes are those of that table, whereas D and trimming came from the DNA. The sample contains 2 million to 2.5 million clones, 90% to 96% of them found a single time. 0.1% to 0.15% of the sample is held by the ten biggest clonotypes.

On this clone: No cognate antigen has been identified for it. The sample holds no much larger clone one base away, and base qualities are not on file. The same CDR3 arises from other DNA sequences in this sample as well.

The CDR1 and CDR2 encoded by the germline V gene are MNHEY and SVGAGI. From cysteine to phenylalanine, the CDR3 is 12 amino acids long. The entry retains the CDR3 DNA only, 36 bases that are in frame from base 1. Trimming costs V 6 bases and J 2 bases, and their ends lie 4 bases apart. The TCR was taken from a young man in good health. The sample was naive CD4+ T cells sorted from blood. Taken with the paper, the label for cell subset or site translates to: CD45RA+ positively selected. The chain links TRBV6-5 with TRBJ2-2, with the D gene not confidently named. The DNA sequence is given as TGTGCCAGCAGGTTTAACACCGGGGAGCTGTTTTTT. The encoded protein is CASRFNTGELFF.